Listed below are T cell receptor beta chains from one sample, sequenced in a study of shared clonotypes between healthy human individuals. Produced via immunoSEQ multiplex PCR; TCRdb's table is partial and in-frame only. Of over a million clones listed, about 76% are singletons. Sequencing used memory CD4+ T cells sorted from blood. The source of these receptors is a man aged 18 to 30 in good health. The CDR3 runs from the conserved cysteine through the conserved F or W. D genes are given only for firm matches. Clone sizes are given selectively: once, few, many, or a class where the clone is expanded.

V gene,J gene,clone size,D gene,CDR3 protein,CDR3 DNA
TRBV7-9,TRBJ2-5,few,TRBD2,CASLGLAGRAQETQYF,TGTGCCAGCCTGGGACTAGCGGGAAGGGCGCAAGAGACCCAGTACTTC
TRBV11-2,TRBJ2-1,.,.,CASSYLDGVPNQQFF,TGTGCCAGCAGCTATCTCGACGGAGTCCCCAACCAGCAGTTCTTC
TRBV4-1,TRBJ1-1,.,.,CASSQPHRNTEAFF,TGCGCCAGCAGCCAACCGCATAGGAACACTGAAGCTTTCTTT
TRBV14,TRBJ2-1,.,TRBD2,CASALAGANEQFF,TGTGCCAGCGCACTAGCGGGGGCTAATGAGCAGTTCTTC
TRBV29-1,TRBJ1-2,.,.,CSVVPGRNYGYTF,TGCAGCGTTGTTCCTGGCAGAAACTATGGCTACACCTTC
TRBV7-8,TRBJ1-6,.,.,CASSLMGSPLHF,TGTGCCAGCAGCTTAATGGGATCACCCCTCCACTTT
TRBV7-2,TRBJ2-1,.,TRBD2,CASSSSGLYNEQFF,TGTGCCAGCAGTTCTAGCGGTCTTTACAATGAGCAGTTCTTC
TRBV29-1,TRBJ1-1,.,.,CSVDRTQNTEAFF,TGCAGCGTAGACAGGACCCAGAACACTGAAGCTTTCTTT
TRBV10-3,TRBJ2-1,.,.,CATGAGGPYNEQFF,TGTGCCACGGGGGCCGGGGGACCCTACAATGAGCAGTTCTTC
TRBV7-9,TRBJ2-7,once,TRBD2,CASSTLTSGRNEQYF,TGTGCCAGCAGCACACTCACTAGCGGGAGAAACGAGCAGTACTTC
TRBV5-4,TRBJ2-7,many,.,CASSPPGPGAYEQYF,TGTGCCAGCAGCCCACCGGGCCCAGGAGCCTACGAGCAGTACTTC
TRBV14,TRBJ1-1,.,.,CASSQVRGGWDTEAFF,TGTGCCAGCAGCCAAGTACGGGGAGGGTGGGACACTGAAGCTTTCTTT
TRBV28,TRBJ1-1,.,.,CASSLDTGWFF,TGTGCCAGCAGCTTGGACACCGGATGGTTCTTT
TRBV9,TRBJ2-2,.,TRBD2,CASSVAPGTSGAGELFF,TGTGCCAGCAGCGTAGCTCCCGGGACTAGCGGGGCCGGGGAGCTGTTTTTT
TRBV2,TRBJ2-4,.,.,CASSQAGRDGDIQYF,TGTGCCAGCAGTCAGGCGGGCAGGGACGGGGACATTCAGTACTTC
TRBV10-3,TRBJ2-1,.,.,CAISEGSGQQFF,TGTGCCATCAGTGAGGGGTCGGGACAGCAGTTCTTC